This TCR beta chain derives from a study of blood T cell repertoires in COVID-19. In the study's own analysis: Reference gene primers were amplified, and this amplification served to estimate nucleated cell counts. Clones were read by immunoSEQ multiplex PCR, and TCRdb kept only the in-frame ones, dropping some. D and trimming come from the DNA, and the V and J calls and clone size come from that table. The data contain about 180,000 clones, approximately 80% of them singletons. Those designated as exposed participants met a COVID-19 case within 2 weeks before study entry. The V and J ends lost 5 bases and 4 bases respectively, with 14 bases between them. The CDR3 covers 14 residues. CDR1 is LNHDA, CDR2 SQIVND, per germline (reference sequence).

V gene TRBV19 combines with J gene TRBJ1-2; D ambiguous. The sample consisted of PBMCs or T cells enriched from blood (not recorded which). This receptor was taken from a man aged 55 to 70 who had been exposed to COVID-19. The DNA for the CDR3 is TGTGCCAGTAGTCCAGCGAGCGGAGGCTATGGCTACACCTTC. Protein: CASSPASGGYGYTF.